This passage covers 27 T cell receptor beta chains from one sample sequenced in a study of blood T cells in healthy people across ages. Using a J-beta primer mix together with a sample-barcoded 5' primer, a second PCR was run for roughly 7 to 11 cycles. TCRdb re-called the 5' RACE reads through MiXCR, storing one row per CDR3 protein. The sample consists of about a million distinct CDR3 sequences, roughly half of them appearing once. The sample comprised blood. Receptors were obtained from a woman aged 60-75 years in good health.

This chain connects TRBV20-1 to TRBJ2-4; 7 nucleotides align to TRBD2. The J segment lost 5 bases and the V segment lost 5 bases, leaving 6 bases of the junction unmatched. This CDR3 spans 13 amino acids. Germline V gene sequence: CDR1 DFQATT, CDR2 SNEGSKA (reference sequence). The DNA of the CDR3 is TGCAGTGCTCCCGGGACTAACCAAAACATTCAGTACTTC. Its translation: CSAPGTNQNIQYF.

The chain has TRBV5-1 and TRBJ2-1, with D tentatively TRBD2 (6 bases). Trimming pared 0 bases from V and 8 bases from J, leaving 21 bases between. CDR1 is SGHRS and CDR2 is YFSETQ in the germline V gene. The CDR3 runs 17 residues. The CDR3 loop is CASSLEGGTLRRDEQFF. The CDR3 DNA sequence: TGCGCCAGCAGCTTGGAGGGCGGGACCCTTAGGCGGGATGAGCAGTTCTTC.

CDR3: CASGRDLTETQYF. CDR3 nucleotides: TGTGCCAGCGGGCGGGATCTTACAGAGACCCAGTACTTC. This chain uses TRBV12-3 or TRBV12-4 with TRBJ2-5, with D possibly matching TRBD2 (6 bases). The CDR3 is made up of 13 amino acids. V shed 8 bases and J shed 4 bases, with 14 bases lying between them.

V is TRBV4-3 and J is TRBJ2-6, with TRBD1 matching 7 bases. Germline V lookup: CDR1 LGHNA, CDR2 YSLEER. J lost 1 base, V lost 1 base, and 7 bases had no gene match. CDR3 size: 18 residues. For the CDR3, the DNA is TGCGCCAGCAGCCAAGGACAGGGCGACGTGTCTGGGGCCAACGTCCTGACTTTC. It encodes CASSQGQGDVSGANVLTF.

The chain has TRBV4-2 and TRBJ1-1, with 7 bases fitting TRBD1. V lost 0 bases and J lost 1; bases outside the gene matches: 11. Germline V gives CDR1 LGHNA, CDR2 YNFKEQ. This CDR3 has 18 residues. DNA for the CDR3: TGTGCCAGCAGCCAAGAAGGGGGCGCGGTGAGTAAGAACACTGAAGCTTTCTTT. Amino acids: CASSQEGGAVSKNTEAFF.

This chain connects TRBV5-1 to TRBJ2-3; perhaps TRBD2 as D (7 bases). This CDR3 has 14 residues. Germline CDR1 and CDR2: SGHRS and YFSETQ. Trimming took off 5 bases at V and 6 bases at J, with 16 bases between the two ends. This CDR3 is CASRRELGADTQYF. The CDR3 nucleotides read TGCGCCAGCAGGCGGGAGTTGGGGGCGGATACGCAGTATTTT. The variable domain in full, completed from reference TRBV5-1 and TRBJ2-3, reads KAGVTQTPRYLIKTRGQQVTLSCSPISGHRSVSWYQQTPGQGLQFLFEYFSETQRNKGNFPGRFSGRQFSNSRSEMNVSTLELGDSALYLCASRRELGADTQYFGPGTRLTVL.

J is TRBJ2-3 and V is TRBV2, with a possible D match to TRBD2 (5 bases). The V gene's germline CDR1 is SNHLY and CDR2 FYNNEI. This CDR3 has 14 residues. Deletions cut 3 bases from V and 5 bases from J, with 12 bases between. The CDR3 region has the DNA TGTGCCAGCAGTGAGGACCTAGAGGGAGATACGCAGTATTTT. It translates to CASSEDLEGDTQYF. The full variable domain, with the rest looked up from reference TRBV2 and TRBJ2-3, is EPEVTQTPSHQVTQMGQEVILRCVPISNHLYFYWYRQILGQKVEFLVSFYNNEISEKSEIFDDQFSVERPDGSNFTLKIRSTKLEDSAMYFCASSEDLEGDTQYFGPGTRLTVL.

Regarding this clonotype: One junction end disagrees with the germline gene, perhaps due to a read error. The chain uses TRBV7-2 and TRBJ1-2, with a weak D call TRBD1 (5 bases). CDR1 is SGHTA, CDR2 FQGNSA, per germline. The CDR3 extends over 13 amino acids. CDR3 region: CASGAQPLNGYTF. The CDR3 DNA reads as TGCGCCAGCGGGGCGCAGCCCCTCAATGGCTACACCTTC. Combining the CDR3 with reference TRBV7-2 and TRBJ1-2 gives the whole variable domain GAGVSQSPSNKVTEKGKDVELRCDPISGHTALYWYRQSLGQGLEFLIYFQGNSAPDKSGLPSDRFSAERTGGSVSTLTIQRTQQEDSAVYLCASGAQPLNGYTFGSGTRLTVV.

V is TRBV15 and J is TRBJ1-5; D remains unclear. V lost 2 bases to trimming and J lost 3 bases, with 11 bases between them. There are 15 residues in the CDR3. CDR1 is LNHNV, CDR2 YYDKDF, per germline (reference sequence). CDR3 sequence: CATSRTRHSNQPQHF. As DNA, the CDR3 is TGTGCCACCAGCAGAACACGACACTCCAATCAGCCCCAGCATTTT.

This clonotype was counted a single time. The chain recombines TRBV27 with TRBJ2-1; 8 bases match TRBD2. CDR3 length: 15 amino acids. Per germline, CDR1 MNHEY and CDR2 SMNVEV (reference sequence). The V segment lost 5 bases and the J segment 6 bases; nucleotides outside the gene matches: 9. CDR3 sequence (DNA): TGTGCCAGCAGTCGGACTAGCCGGAACGGCAATGAGCAGTTCTTC. It yields the protein CASSRTSRNGNEQFF.

The chain combines TRBV29-1 with TRBJ1-2; D gene ambiguous. There are 14 residues in the CDR3. Germline CDR1 reads SQVTM; CDR2 reads ANQGSEA. V gave up 2 bases and J gave up 0 bases, with 10 bases separating them. The CDR3, as DNA: TGCAGCGTTGAATTCTCCGGGGCTAACTATGGCTACACCTTC. Translated: CSVEFSGANYGYTF.

In this sample, this clonotype turned up a few times. J is TRBJ2-5 and V is TRBV7-8; D is uncertain. The germline V gene has CDR1 SGHVS and CDR2 FQNEAQ. Between the trimmed V and J ends, which lost 2 bases and 11 bases, there was a span of 18 bases. The CDR3 is made up of 14 amino acids. Written as DNA, the CDR3 is TGTGCCAGCAGCTTACACGGGCAACCAACAGAGCAGTACTTC. This sequence encodes CASSLHGQPTEQYF.

The rearrangement links TRBV4-1 to TRBJ2-7; D might be TRBD1 (6 bases). This CDR3 is built from 15 residues. CDR1 and CDR2 from the germline V gene are MGHRA and YSYEKL. The V gene lost 1 base and the J gene lost 7 bases, with 17 bases spanning the gap. In DNA, the CDR3 is TGCGCCAGCAGCCAAGCCGGGACACCATCACCTGAGCAGTACTTC. Translation: CASSQAGTPSPEQYF.

This clonotype was counted between two and nine times. V usage is TRBV27 and J usage is TRBJ1-4; perhaps TRBD1 as D (6 bases). Per the germline V gene, CDR1 is MNHEY and CDR2 is SMNVEV (reference sequence). The V gene lost 7 bases and the J gene lost 7 bases, with 16 bases spanning the gap. The CDR3 totals 14 residues. CDR3 DNA: TGTGCCAGCAAACCGACAGGAGTAGTTGAAAAACTGTTTTTT. Translated: CASKPTGVVEKLFF.

V usage is TRBV7-9 and J usage is TRBJ1-4, with 7 bases fitting TRBD1. The J segment lost 0 bases and the V segment lost 4 bases, leaving 5 bases of the junction unmatched. The germline gives CDR1 SEHNR, CDR2 FQNEAQ (reference sequence). The CDR3 length is 16 residues. The CDR3 loop is CASSSMGTATNEKLFF. As DNA, the CDR3 is TGTGCCAGCAGCTCGATGGGGACAGCAACTAATGAAAAACTGTTTTTT.

As for this clonotype: A clone one base away is much larger, so this may be a read error. The chain links TRBV29-1 to TRBJ2-7; D perhaps matches TRBD2 (6 bases). Trimming pared 3 bases from V and 3 bases from J, leaving 9 bases between. This CDR3 has 12 amino acids. Looked up from germline, CDR1 is SQVTM and CDR2 is ANQGSEA. CDR3 loop: CSVERGNYEQYF. For the CDR3, the DNA is TGCAGCGTTGAGCGGGGCAACTACGAGCAGTACTTC.

This clonotype turned up a few times. The chain uses TRBV20-1 and TRBJ2-6; 7 bases fit TRBD1. From germline, CDR1 is DFQATT and CDR2 SNEGSKA (reference sequence). CDR3 length: 16 amino acids. J was trimmed by 2 bases and V by 4 bases; bases with no gene match: 8. The CDR3 DNA reads as TGCAGTGCTAAGCAACAGGGGCTGGCTGGGGCCAACGTCCTGACTTTC. This codes for CSAKQQGLAGANVLTF.

The chain carries TRBV5-1 and TRBJ2-7; D is possibly TRBD1 (7 bases). V was pared by 4 bases and J by 4 bases, with 24 bases between. Germline assignment: CDR1 SGHRS and CDR2 YFSETQ. The CDR3 totals 17 residues. CDR3 loop: CASSPQGVGGRAYEQYF. The CDR3 bases are TGCGCCAGCAGCCCCCAGGGGGTCGGGGGTCGCGCGTACGAGCAGTACTTC.

This clonotype was detected only a few times. The chain carries TRBV12-3 or TRBV12-4 and TRBJ1-5; 10 bases line up with TRBD1. V lost 5 bases, J lost 7 bases, and 5 bases stayed unmatched. CDR3 length equals 14 residues. The CDR3 nucleotides are TGTGCCAGCAGTAGGGACAGGGGTGGACAGCCCCAGCATTTT. Protein: CASSRDRGGQPQHF.

A remark on this clonotype: This may stem from a read error, because a much larger clone lies one nucleotide away. The V and J genes are TRBV12-3 or TRBV12-4 and TRBJ2-3; D not resolved. This CDR3 has 13 residues. V lost 6 bases and J lost 4, with 11 bases in between. CDR3 coding DNA: TGTGCCAGCAGGAAAAGGGCTGCAGATACGCAGTATTTT. This sequence encodes CASRKRAADTQYF.

This clonotype was seen only a few times. This chain uses TRBV5-1 with TRBJ1-1, with a tentative D call TRBD1 (5 bases). Germline V lookup: CDR1 SGHRS, CDR2 YFSETQ. The CDR3 length is 14 residues. Between the trimmed V and J ends, which lost 5 bases and 2 bases, there was a span of 13 bases. The CDR3 region is CASSPRDANTEAFF. The CDR3, as DNA: TGCGCCAGCAGTCCAAGGGACGCCAACACTGAAGCTTTCTTT.

This clonotype was seen more than once but under ten times. The chain carries TRBV7-2 and TRBJ2-6, with D hard to call. The germline gives CDR1 SGHTA, CDR2 FQGNSA. The CDR3 spans 16 residues. With 5 bases removed from V and 0 bases from J, the gap between germline ends came to 11 bases. In DNA form, the CDR3 reads TGTGCCAGCAGCCGGCAGGTGGTCTCTGGGGCCAACGTCCTGACTTTC. This codes for CASSRQVVSGANVLTF.

The genes are TRBV20-1 and TRBJ1-1, with TRBD1 matching over 10 bases. CDR1 is DFQATT, CDR2 SNEGSKA, per germline (reference sequence). Germline trimming cut 5 bases from V and 6 bases from J; bases unmatched to any gene: 6. The CDR3 sequence is 13 residues long. In nucleotides, the CDR3 is TGCAGTGCTCGGGACAGGGGACTGTCTGAAGCTTTCTTT. Amino acids: CSARDRGLSEAFF.

The chain recombines TRBV10-3 with TRBJ1-1; tentative D call: TRBD1 (6 bases). Per the germline V gene, CDR1 is ENHRY and CDR2 is SYGVKD. The CDR3 extends over 13 amino acids. Deletions cut 10 bases from V and 1 base from J, with 13 bases between. CDR3 in DNA: TGTGCCACCCTGGACAGACCGAACACTGAAGCTTTCTTT. Translated: CATLDRPNTEAFF.

The rearrangement links TRBV12-3 or TRBV12-4 to TRBJ1-4; D not resolved. CDR3 length: 13 residues. Trimming took off 3 bases at V and 2 bases at J, with 4 bases between the two ends. Here the CDR3 DNA reads TGTGCCAGCAGTTTCGTGACTAATGAAAAACTGTTTTTT. Its protein is CASSFVTNEKLFF.

This chain connects TRBV28 to TRBJ2-7; no firm D call. V was pared by 6 bases and J by 5 bases, with 17 bases between. Looked up from germline, CDR1 is MDHEN and CDR2 is SYDVKM. There are 14 residues in the CDR3. This chain's CDR3 is CASSEYRGTHEQYF. As DNA, the CDR3 is TGTGCCAGCAGCGAATACCGAGGAACCCACGAGCAGTACTTC.

This chain links TRBV20-1 with TRBJ1-2; TRBD1 matches at 8 bases. Unmatched junction bases numbered 7, after V lost 1 base and J lost 0 bases. Germline V gene lookup returns CDR1 DFQATT and CDR2 SNEGSKA (reference sequence). CDR3 size: 16 residues. CDR3 DNA: TGCAGTGCTAGAGCACAGGGGGAAGAGGCTAACTATGGCTACACCTTC. Its translation: CSARAQGEEANYGYTF.